Presented here are 8 T cell receptor beta chains from one specimen sequenced in a study of regulatory T cells in long-lasting Graves disease. HTBI primers from iRepertoire and Arm-PCR of CDR3 regions yielded the TCR beta libraries. From the multiplex PCR reads, TCRdb called clonotypes with MiXCR, one entry per CDR3 protein. The table includes around 230,000 distinct CDR3 sequences, around 19% detected once. Time point given: newly diagnosed GD, antithyroid drugs for less than 3 months. From RNA extracted from PBMCs, the TCR library was made. The sequencing used peripheral blood mononuclear cells (PBMCs), collected at new diagnosis, from a patient treated with antithyroid drugs. All receptors derive from a female donor with Graves disease.

As to this clonotype: This sequence is one base from a far larger clone and is likely a read error. V usage is TRBV7-2 and J usage is TRBJ2-7; a weak D match, TRBD2 (6 bases). The V and J ends lost 5 bases and 7 bases respectively, with 12 bases between them. CDR3 length equals 12 residues. Looked up from germline, CDR1 is SGHTA and CDR2 is FQGNSA. CDR3 sequence: CASSRLEGEQYF. The CDR3 region has the DNA TGTGCCAGCAGCCGCTTGGAGGGTGAGCAGTACTTC.

The V and J genes are TRBV7-3 and TRBJ1-1; 10 positions match TRBD1. CDR3 length: 18 amino acids. Germline V gene lookup returns CDR1 SGHTA and CDR2 FQGTGA. V trimming: 1 base; J trimming: 7 bases; junction bases outside the gene matches: 15. The CDR3 here is CASSLSGTAGQGQSEAFF. CDR3 DNA sequence: TGTGCCAGCAGCTTAAGCGGCACAGCGGGACAGGGGCAAAGTGAAGCTTTCTTT.

This clonotype was counted many times. The CDR3 nucleotides read TGCAGTGTCTCTCGAGGTTCGGGGGGCACTGAAGCTTTCTTT. Amino acids: CSVSRGSGGTEAFF. The gene calls are TRBV20-1 and TRBJ1-1; perhaps TRBD1 as D (5 bases). V dropped 7 bases and J dropped 4 bases, with 19 bases sitting between them. Germline CDR1 is DFQATT and CDR2 is SNEGSKA (reference sequence). The CDR3 totals 14 residues.

With regard to this clonotype: A much larger clone lies a single base off, so this may be a read error. The gene calls are TRBV6-2 or TRBV6-3 and TRBJ2-7; D remains ambiguous. There are 13 residues in the CDR3. Germline-derived CDR1 and CDR2 are MNHEY and SVGEGT. The CDR3 loop is CASSHSLPYEQYF. The DNA for the CDR3 is TGTGCCAGCAGTCACTCACTTCCCTACGAGCAGTACTTC.

This clonotype was counted ten times or more. The chain is built from TRBV28 and TRBJ2-7, with D hard to call. The CDR3 consists of 13 residues. The V and J ends lost 1 base and 5 bases respectively, with 9 bases between them. Germline CDR1 reads MDHEN; CDR2 reads SYDVKM. CDR3 amino acids: CASSLSGFNEQYF. Written as DNA, the CDR3 is TGTGCCAGCAGTTTATCTGGGTTCAACGAGCAGTACTTC. The entire variable domain, with the rest obtained from reference TRBV28 and TRBJ2-7, is as follows: DVKVTQSSRYLVKRTGEKVFLECVQDMDHENMFWYRQDPGLGLRLIYFSYDVKMKEKGDIPEGYSVSREKKERFSLILESASTNQTSMYLCASSLSGFNEQYFGPGTRLTVT.

This clonotype was seen at least ten times. V is TRBV18 and J is TRBJ2-4, with D perhaps matching TRBD1 (6 bases). CDR1 and CDR2 from the germline V gene are KGHSH and LQKENI. Trimming took 3 bases from V and 9 from J, leaving 18 bases between them. The CDR3 is made up of 15 amino acids. CDR3 DNA: TGTGCCAGCTCACCGCCGACAGGTGGGATAGGCATTCAGTACTTC. Encoded protein: CASSPPTGGIGIQYF.

The table lists this clonotype with many counts. This sequence joins TRBV10-3 and TRBJ2-2, with D possibly being TRBD1 (5 bases). CDR1 and CDR2 from the germline V gene are ENHRY and SYGVKD. The CDR3 is 15 residues long. Between the trimmed V and J ends, which lost 8 bases and 1 base, there was a span of 14 bases. Written as DNA, the CDR3 is TGTGCCATCCCCGCAGGGTTCGAGAACACCGGGGAGCTGTTTTTT. This codes for CAIPAGFENTGELFF.

This clonotype was detected many times. V usage is TRBV28 and J usage is TRBJ2-7, with 9 bases that match TRBD2. The J segment lost 6 bases and the V segment lost 4 bases, leaving 13 bases of the junction unmatched. The CDR3 runs to 16 residues. Germline-derived CDR1 and CDR2 are MDHEN and SYDVKM. The CDR3: CASSSLAGADYGEQYF. Here the CDR3 DNA reads TGTGCCAGCAGTTCCTTAGCGGGAGCCGACTACGGCGAGCAGTACTTC.